Below, one TCR beta chain is given with its context. Antigen: not known. TCRdb keeps only in-frame clones here, not all; method: immunoSEQ multiplex PCR. The sample holds approximately 60,000 clones; roughly four fifths are singletons and the top ten take over 7.5%. This record belongs to a study of OX40 agonist ivuxolimab in advanced cancers. Looking at the study overall: The treatment was a fully human IgG2 OX40 agonist, ivuxolimab.

Whole-study findings and limits: Clonal expansion from baseline to week 6 occurred in both CD4+ and CD8+ T cells. Among expanded peripheral T cells, antigen specificity went undetermined.

The material was CD4+ or CD8+ T cells sorted from blood, obtained in a trial of the OX40 agonist ivuxolimab. The source is an adult with an advanced solid tumor such as melanoma, head and neck, liver or kidney cancer.

The CDR3 region has the DNA TGTGCCACCAGCAGAGTGACTAGACAGGGCCTGAACACTGAAGCTTTCTTT. It yields the protein CATSRVTRQGLNTEAFF. The chain has TRBV15 and TRBJ1-1, with 7 bases that match TRBD1. The germline gives CDR1 LNHNV, CDR2 YYDKDF (reference sequence). This CDR3 region has 17 residues. V dropped 1 base and J dropped 0; count of bases not matched to a gene: 8.